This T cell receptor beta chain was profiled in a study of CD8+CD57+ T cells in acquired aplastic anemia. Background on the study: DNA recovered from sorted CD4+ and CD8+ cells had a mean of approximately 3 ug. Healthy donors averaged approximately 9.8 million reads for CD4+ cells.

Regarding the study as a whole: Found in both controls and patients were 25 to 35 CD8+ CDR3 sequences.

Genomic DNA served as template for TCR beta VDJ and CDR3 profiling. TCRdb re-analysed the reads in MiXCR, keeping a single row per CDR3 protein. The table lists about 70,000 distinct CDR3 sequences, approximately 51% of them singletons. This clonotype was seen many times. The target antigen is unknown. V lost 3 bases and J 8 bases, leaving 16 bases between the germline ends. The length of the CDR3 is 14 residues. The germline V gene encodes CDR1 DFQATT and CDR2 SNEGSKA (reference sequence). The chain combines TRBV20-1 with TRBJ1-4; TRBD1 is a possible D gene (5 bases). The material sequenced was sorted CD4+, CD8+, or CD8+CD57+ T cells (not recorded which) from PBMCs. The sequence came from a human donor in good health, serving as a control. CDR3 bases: TGCAGTGCTAGTCCAGTGGCATGGGGGGAAAAACTGTTTTTT. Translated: CSASPVAWGEKLFF.